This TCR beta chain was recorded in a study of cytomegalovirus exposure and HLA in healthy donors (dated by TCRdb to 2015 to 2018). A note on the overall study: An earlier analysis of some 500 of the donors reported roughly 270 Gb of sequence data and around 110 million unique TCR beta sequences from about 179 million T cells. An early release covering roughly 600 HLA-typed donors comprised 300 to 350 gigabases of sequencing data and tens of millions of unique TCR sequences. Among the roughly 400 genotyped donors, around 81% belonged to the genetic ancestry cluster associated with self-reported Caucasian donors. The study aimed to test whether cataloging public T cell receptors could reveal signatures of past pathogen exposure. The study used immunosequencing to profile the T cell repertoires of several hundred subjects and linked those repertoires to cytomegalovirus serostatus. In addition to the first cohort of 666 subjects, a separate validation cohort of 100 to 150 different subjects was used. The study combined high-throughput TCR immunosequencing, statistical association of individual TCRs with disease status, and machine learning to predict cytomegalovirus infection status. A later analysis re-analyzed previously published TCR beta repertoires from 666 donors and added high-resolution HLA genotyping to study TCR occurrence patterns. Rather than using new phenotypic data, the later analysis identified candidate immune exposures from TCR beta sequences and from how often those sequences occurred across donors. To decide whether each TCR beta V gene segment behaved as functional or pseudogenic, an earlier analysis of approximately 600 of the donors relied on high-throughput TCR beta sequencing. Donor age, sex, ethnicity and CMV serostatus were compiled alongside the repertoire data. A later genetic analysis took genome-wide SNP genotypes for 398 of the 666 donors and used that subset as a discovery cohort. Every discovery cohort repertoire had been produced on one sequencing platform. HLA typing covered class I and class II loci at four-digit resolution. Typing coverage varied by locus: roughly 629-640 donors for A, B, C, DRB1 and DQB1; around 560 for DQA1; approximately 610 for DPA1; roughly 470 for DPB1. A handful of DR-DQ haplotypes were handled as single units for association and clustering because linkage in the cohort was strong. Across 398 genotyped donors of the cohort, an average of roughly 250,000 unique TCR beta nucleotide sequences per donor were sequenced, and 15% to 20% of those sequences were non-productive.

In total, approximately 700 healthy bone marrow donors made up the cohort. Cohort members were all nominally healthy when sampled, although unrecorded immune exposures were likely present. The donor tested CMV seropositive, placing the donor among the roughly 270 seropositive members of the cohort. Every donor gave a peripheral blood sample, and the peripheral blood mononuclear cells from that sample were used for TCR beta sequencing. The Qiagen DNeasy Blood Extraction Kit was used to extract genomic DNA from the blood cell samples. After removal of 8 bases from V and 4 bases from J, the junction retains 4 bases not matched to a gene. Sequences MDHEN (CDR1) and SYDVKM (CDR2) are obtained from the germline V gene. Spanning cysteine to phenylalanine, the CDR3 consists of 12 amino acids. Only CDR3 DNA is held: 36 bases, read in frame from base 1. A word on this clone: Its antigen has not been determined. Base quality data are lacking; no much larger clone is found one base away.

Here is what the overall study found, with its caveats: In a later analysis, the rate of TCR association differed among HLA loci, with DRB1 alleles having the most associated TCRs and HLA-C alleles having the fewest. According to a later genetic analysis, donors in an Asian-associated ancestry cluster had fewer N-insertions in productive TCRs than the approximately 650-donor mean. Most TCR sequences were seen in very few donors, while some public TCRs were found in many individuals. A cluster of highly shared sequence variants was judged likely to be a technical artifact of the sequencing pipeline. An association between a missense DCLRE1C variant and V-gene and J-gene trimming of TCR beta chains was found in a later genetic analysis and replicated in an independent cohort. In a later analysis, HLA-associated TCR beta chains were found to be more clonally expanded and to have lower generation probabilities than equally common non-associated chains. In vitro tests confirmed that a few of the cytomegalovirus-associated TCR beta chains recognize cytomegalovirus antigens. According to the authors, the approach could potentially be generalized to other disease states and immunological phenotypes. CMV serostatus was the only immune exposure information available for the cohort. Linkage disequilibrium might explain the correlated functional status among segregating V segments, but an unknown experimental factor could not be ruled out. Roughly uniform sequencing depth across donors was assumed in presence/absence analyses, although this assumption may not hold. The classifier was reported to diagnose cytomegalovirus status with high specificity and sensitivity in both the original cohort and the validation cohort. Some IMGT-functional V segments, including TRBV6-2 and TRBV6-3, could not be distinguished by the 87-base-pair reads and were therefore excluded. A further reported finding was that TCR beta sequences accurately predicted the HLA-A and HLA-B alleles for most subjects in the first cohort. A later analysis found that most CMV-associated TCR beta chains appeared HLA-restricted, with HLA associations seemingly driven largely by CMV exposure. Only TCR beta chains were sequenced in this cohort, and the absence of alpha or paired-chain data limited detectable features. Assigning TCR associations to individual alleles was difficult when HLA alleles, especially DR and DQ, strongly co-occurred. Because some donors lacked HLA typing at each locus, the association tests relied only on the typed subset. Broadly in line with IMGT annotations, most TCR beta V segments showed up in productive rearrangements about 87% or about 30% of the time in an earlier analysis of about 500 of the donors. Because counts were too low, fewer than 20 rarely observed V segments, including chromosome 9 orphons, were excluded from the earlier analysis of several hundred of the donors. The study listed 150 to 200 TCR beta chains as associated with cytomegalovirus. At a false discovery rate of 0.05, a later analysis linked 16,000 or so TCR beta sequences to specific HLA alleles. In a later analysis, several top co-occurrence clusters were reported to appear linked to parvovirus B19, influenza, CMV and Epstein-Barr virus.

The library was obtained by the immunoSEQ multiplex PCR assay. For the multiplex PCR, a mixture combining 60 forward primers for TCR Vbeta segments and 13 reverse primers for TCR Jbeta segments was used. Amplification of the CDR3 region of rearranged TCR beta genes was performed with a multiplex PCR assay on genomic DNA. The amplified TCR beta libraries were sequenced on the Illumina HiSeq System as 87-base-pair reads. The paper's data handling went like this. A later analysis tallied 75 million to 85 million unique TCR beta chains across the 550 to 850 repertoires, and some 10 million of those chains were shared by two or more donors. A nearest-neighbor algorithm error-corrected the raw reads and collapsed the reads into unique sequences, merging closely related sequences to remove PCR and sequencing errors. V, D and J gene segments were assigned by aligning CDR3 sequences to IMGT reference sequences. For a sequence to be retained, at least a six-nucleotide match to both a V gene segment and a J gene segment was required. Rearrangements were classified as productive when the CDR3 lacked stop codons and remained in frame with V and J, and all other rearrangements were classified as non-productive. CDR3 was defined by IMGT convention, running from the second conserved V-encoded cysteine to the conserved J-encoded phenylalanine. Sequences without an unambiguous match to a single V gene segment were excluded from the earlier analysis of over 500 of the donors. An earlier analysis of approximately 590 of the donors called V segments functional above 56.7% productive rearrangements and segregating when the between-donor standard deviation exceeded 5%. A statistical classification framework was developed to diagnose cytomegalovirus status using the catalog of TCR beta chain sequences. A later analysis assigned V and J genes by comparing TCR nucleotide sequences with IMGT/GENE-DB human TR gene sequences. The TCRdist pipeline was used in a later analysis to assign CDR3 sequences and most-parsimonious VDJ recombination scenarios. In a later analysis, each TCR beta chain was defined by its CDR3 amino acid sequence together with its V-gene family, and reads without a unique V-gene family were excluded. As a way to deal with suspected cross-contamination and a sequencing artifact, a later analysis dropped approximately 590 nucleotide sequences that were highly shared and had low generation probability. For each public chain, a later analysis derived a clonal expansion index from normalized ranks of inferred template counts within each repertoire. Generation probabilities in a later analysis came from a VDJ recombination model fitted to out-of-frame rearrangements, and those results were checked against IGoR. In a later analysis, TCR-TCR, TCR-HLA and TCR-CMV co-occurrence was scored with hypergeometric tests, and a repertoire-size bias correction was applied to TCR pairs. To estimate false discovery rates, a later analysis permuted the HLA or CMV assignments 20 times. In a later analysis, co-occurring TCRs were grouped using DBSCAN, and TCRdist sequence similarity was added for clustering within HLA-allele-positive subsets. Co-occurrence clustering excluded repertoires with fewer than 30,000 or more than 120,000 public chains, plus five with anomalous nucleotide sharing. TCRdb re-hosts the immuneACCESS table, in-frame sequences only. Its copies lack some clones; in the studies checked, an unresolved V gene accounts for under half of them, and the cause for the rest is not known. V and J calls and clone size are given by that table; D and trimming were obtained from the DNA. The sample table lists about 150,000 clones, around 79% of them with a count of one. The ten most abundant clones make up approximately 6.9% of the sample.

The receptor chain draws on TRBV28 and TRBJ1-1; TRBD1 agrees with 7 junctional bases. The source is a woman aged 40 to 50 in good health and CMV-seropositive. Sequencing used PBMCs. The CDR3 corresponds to CASYRGPTEAFF. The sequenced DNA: TGTGCCAGCTACAGGGGTCCCACTGAAGCTTTCTTT.